The T cell receptor (beta chain) under discussion was sequenced for a study of T cell changes during pregnancy in multiple sclerosis. Losses at the gene ends were 0 bases for V and 1 base for J; bases not matched to a gene: 5. Germline CDR1 is SEHNR and CDR2 is FQNEAQ (reference sequence). The CDR3 totals 16 residues. The protocol was immunoSEQ multiplex PCR, while the TCRdb copy is restricted to in-frame clones and leaves out a portion. The sample holds 55,000 to 85,000 clones, 90% seen once. The sequence was obtained from a female donor with multiple sclerosis, enrolled in a pregnancy study. The chain has TRBV7-9 and TRBJ1-1, with 7 bases matching TRBD1. The sample consisted of peripheral blood, taken in the third trimester of pregnancy. The CDR3 coding sequence is TGTGCCAGCAGCTTAGCGGGGGACAGACCGAACACTGAAGCTTTCTTT. Encoded protein: CASSLAGDRPNTEAFF.